Here is one TCR beta chain with its context. The germline V gene encodes CDR1 MDHEN and CDR2 SYDVKM. Trimming stripped 6 bases from V and 0 bases from J, with 12 bases between. This CDR3 comprises 16 residues. The sample comes from a study of T cell changes during pregnancy in multiple sclerosis. This table comes from immunoSEQ multiplex PCR, and its TCRdb copy is limited to in-frame clones, with some not included. The sample has approximately 85,000 clones, about 89% seen once; the top ten hold about 2.5%. V and J are TRBV28 and TRBJ2-6; tentatively, D is TRBD1 (6 bases). This receptor was obtained from a female donor with multiple sclerosis, enrolled in a pregnancy study. The input for sequencing was peripheral blood, taken in the first trimester of pregnancy. CDR3 in amino acids: CASRSQGTSGANVLTF. The CDR3, as DNA: TGTGCCAGCAGGTCCCAGGGGACCTCTGGGGCCAACGTCCTGACTTTC.